This T cell receptor beta chain was sequenced in a study of CD4 T cells in relation to SARS-CoV-2 and coronaviruses. At the level of the study: TCR beta CDR3s were sequenced after 10-day antigen culture of PBMCs. Controls used an HIV-1 Nef peptide pool or no peptide.

CD4+ T cells from unexposed donors were obtained before the COVID-19 pandemic (2011-2018). CD4+ T cells were isolated from the cells after around 10 days of culture. Unexposed-donor CD4+ T cells were probed with SARS-CoV-2 S/N and four cold-coronavirus spikes, cells permitting. Cultures held two million PBMCs per well with about 10 IU/ml IL-2. Generated by immunoSEQ multiplex PCR, the TCRdb table keeps only in-frame clones and is missing some. Of 28,000 or so clones in the sample, roughly four fifths were seen once. J lost 4 bases, V lost 3 bases, and 2 bases had no gene match. Germline V gene data show CDR1 as MNHEY and CDR2 as SMNVEV (reference sequence). The length of the CDR3 is 13 residues. As concerns this clone: No antigen is known for it.

The J gene is TRBJ1-2, the V gene TRBV27; 7 bases agree with TRBD1. The sample consisted of CD4+ T cells from PBMCs, cultured in vitro. The sequence came from a human donor in good health. The CDR3 DNA reads TGTGCCAGCAGTTTGACAGGGAGCTATGGCTACACCTTC. It codes for CASSLTGSYGYTF.